Listed here is a single T cell receptor beta chain. The antigen remains unidentified. MiXCR, run by TCRdb on the reads, gives a single entry per CDR3 protein. The repertoire holds roughly 700,000 distinct CDR3 sequences, with about 30% as singletons. The data are from a study of T cell repertoires in cytomegalovirus infection. Across the study: Indications of both CMV infection and matching HLA type were provided by public TCR beta signatures.

General study findings and limits: CMV-specific TCR beta clonotypes restricted by HLA-C were the ones dominating the ex vivo response. Of the TCR beta families, the public ones yielded a cumulative frequency that identified carriers of CMV plus the relevant HLA.

Germline CDR1 reads LNHDA; CDR2 reads SQIVND (reference sequence). The V gene lost 3 bases and the J gene lost 1 base, with 11 bases spanning the gap. The CDR3 is 15 amino acids. This TCR was sampled from a human donor in good health (CMV status not recorded). Some clones in this sample may be carry-over from other donors' samples. The material was cultured PBMCs, obtained from culture after CMV antigen stimulation. This sequence joins TRBV19 and TRBJ2-3, with D possibly matching TRBD2 (5 bases). The CDR3 loop is CASSMVSVGTDTQYF. CDR3 coding DNA: TGTGCCAGTAGTATGGTTAGCGTCGGCACAGATACGCAGTATTTT. Full variable domain (outside the CDR3, taken from reference TRBV19 and TRBJ2-3): DGGITQSPKYLFRKEGQNVTLSCEQNLNHDAMYWYRQDPGQGLRLIYYSQIVNDFQKGDIAEGYSVSREKKESFPLTVTSAQKNPTAFYLCASSMVSVGTDTQYFGPGTRLTVL.